This T cell receptor (beta chain) emerged from a study of T cells in Graves' hyperthyroidism and ophthalmopathy. About the study: Before any treatment, at initial diagnosis, peripheral blood was collected. Study-wide results and caveats: The blood repertoire included most of the expanded thyroid clonotypes above 0.001.

It was RNA transcripts that yielded the amplified TCR beta CDR3 regions. Initially, a first-round RT-PCR of the TCR CDR3 employed the HTBI primer set. TCRdb processed the multiplex PCR reads anew with MiXCR; each CDR3 protein has one entry. The data show over 500,000 distinct CDR3 sequences, with more than 15% seen just once and approximately 16% held by the top ten. In making diagnoses, clinical symptoms, serum thyroxine and TRAb, thyroid ultrasound and orbital computed tomography were all used. A roughly 9.3 ml volume of fresh peripheral blood provided the PBMCs. Germline V gene lookup returns CDR1 MNHEY and CDR2 SMNVEV (reference sequence). The V end was cut by 6 bases, the J end by 8 bases, with 25 bases between. This CDR3 is 16 amino acids long. Of note for this clonotype: Its antigen is still unknown.

This clonotype was obtained from a woman aged 18 to 35 with Graves' ophthalmopathy. The sequenced sample was blood. The J gene is TRBJ1-2, the V gene TRBV27, with a tentative D call TRBD1 (5 bases). CDR3 sequence reads: CASSPLPGQERLGYTF. The DNA of the CDR3 is TGTGCCAGCAGCCCCTTACCGGGGCAGGAGCGGTTGGGCTACACCTTC.